The T cell receptor beta chain described here comes from a study of vaccination effects on CD4 cells after COVID-19. As regards this clone: Antigen specificity is unknown.

Sequencing used immunoSEQ multiplex PCR; TCRdb keeps in-frame clones, though not all of them. The profile shows tens of thousands of clones, over 60% of them singletons. Before sequencing, viral peptide pools were used by the ViraFEST assay to expand antigen-specific CD4+ T cells. The authors isolated CD4+ T cells after roughly eleven days of culture. Documented for the person is a PCR-confirmed SARS-CoV-2 infection occurring between March and December 2020. Germline CDR1 reads MDHEN; CDR2 reads SYDVKM. V lost 4 bases and J 1 base, leaving 10 bases between the germline ends. This CDR3 is 14 amino acids long.

Sequencing was performed on CD4+ T cells from PBMCs cultured with HCoV-NL63 spike peptides, taken before COVID-19 vaccination. V is TRBV28 and J is TRBJ1-2, with a weak D call TRBD1 (5 bases). This clonotype originated in a human donor who had a prior SARS-CoV-2 infection. The DNA of the CDR3 is TGTGCCAGCAGTTCGGGGGGATTTAACTATGGCTACACCTTC. Translating it yields CASSSGGFNYGYTF.